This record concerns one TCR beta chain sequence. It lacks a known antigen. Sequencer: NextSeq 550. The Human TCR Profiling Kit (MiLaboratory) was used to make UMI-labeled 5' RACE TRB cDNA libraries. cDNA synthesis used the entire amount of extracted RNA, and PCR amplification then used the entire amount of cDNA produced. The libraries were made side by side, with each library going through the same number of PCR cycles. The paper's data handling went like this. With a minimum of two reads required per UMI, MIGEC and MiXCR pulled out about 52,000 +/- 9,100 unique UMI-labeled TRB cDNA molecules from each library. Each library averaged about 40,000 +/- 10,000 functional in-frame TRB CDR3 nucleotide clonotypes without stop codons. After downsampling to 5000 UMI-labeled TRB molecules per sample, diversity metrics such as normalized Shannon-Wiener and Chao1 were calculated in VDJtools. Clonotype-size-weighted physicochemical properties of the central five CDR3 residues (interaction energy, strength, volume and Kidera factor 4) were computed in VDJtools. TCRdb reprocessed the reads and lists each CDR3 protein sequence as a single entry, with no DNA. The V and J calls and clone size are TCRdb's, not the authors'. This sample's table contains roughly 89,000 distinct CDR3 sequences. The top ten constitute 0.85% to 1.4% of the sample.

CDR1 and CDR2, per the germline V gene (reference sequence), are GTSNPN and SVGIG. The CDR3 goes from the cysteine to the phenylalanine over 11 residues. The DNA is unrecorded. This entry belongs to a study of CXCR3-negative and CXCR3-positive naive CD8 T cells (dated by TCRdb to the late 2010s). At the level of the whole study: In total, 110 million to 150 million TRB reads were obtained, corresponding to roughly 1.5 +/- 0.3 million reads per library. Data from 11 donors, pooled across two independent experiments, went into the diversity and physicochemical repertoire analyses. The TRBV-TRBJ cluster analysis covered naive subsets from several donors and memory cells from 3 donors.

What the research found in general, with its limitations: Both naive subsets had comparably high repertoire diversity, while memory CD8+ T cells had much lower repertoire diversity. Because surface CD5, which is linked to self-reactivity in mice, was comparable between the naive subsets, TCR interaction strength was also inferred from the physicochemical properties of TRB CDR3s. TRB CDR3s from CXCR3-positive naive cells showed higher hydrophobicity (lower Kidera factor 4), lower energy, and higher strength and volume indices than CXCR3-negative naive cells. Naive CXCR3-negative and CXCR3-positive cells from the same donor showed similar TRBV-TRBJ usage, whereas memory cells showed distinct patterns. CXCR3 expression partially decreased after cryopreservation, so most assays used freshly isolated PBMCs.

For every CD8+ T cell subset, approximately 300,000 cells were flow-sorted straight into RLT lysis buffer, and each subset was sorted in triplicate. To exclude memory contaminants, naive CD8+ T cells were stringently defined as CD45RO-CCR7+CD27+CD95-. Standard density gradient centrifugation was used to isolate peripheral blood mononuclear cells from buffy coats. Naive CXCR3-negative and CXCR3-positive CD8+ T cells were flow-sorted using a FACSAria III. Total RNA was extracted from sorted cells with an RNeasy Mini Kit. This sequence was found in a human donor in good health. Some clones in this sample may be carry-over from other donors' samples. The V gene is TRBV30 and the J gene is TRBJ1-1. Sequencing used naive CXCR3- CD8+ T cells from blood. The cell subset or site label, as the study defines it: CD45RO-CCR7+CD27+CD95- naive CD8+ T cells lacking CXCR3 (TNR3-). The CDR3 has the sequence CAWSSTQGAFF.